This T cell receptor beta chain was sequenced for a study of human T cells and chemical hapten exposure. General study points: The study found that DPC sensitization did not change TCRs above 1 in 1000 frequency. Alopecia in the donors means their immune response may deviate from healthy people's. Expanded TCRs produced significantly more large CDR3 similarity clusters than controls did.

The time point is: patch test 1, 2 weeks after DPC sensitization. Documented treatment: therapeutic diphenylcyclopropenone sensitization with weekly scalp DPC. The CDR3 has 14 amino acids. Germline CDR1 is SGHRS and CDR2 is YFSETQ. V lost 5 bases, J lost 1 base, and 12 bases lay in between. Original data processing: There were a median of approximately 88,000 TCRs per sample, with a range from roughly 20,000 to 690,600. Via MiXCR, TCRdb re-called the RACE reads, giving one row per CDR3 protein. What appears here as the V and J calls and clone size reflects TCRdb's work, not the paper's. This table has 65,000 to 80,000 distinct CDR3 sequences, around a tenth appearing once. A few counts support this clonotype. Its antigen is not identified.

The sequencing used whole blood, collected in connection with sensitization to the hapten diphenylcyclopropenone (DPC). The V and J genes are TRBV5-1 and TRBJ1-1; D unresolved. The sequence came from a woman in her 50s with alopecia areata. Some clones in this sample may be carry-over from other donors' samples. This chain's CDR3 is CASRGQTSNTEAFF. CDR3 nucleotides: TGCGCCAGCAGGGGCCAGACCTCGAACACTGAAGCTTTCTTT.